Below are 20 T cell receptor beta chains sequenced from a single sample in a study of CD8 T cells in Susac syndrome. cDNA came from about 0.46 to 1 ug RNA primed by random hexamers. TCRdb itself ran the immunoSEQ multiplex PCR reads through MiXCR, one entry per CDR3 protein. The table shows about 180,000 distinct CDR3 sequences, with roughly 94% occurring only once. The sequencing sample was made of CD4+ T cells from PBMCs. The receptors stem from a human donor with Susac syndrome.

The V call is TRBV19, the J call TRBJ1-5, with D hard to call. Germline loops: CDR1 LNHDA, CDR2 SQIVND (reference sequence). CDR3 size: 14 residues. The V and J ends lost 5 bases and 3 bases respectively, with 11 bases between them. The DNA for the CDR3 is TGTGCCAGTAGTTACTCCCGGGACAATCAGCCCCAGCATTTT. It specifies CASSYSRDNQPQHF. Together with reference TRBV19 and TRBJ1-5, the CDR3 gives the full variable domain: DGGITQSPKYLFRKEGQNVTLSCEQNLNHDAMYWYRQDPGQGLRLIYYSQIVNDFQKGDIAEGYSVSREKKESFPLTVTSAQKNPTAFYLCASSYSRDNQPQHFGDGTRLSIL.

The rearrangement joins TRBV7-2 to TRBJ1-2; weak D call: TRBD1 (6 bases). The CDR3 is made up of 15 amino acids. Germline V gives CDR1 SGHTA, CDR2 FQGNSA. V shed 5 bases and J shed 6 bases, with 19 bases lying between them. The CDR3 DNA sequence: TGTGCCAGCAGCCCCCAGACCCAACAGGGTAATGGCTACACCTTC. This sequence encodes CASSPQTQQGNGYTF.

The J gene is TRBJ2-3, the V gene TRBV12-5; D is unclear. Germline-derived CDR1 and CDR2 are LGHNT and FRNRAP. Trimming removed 5 bases from V and 0 bases from J, with 9 bases in between. The CDR3 sequence is 14 residues long. The DNA for the CDR3 is TGTGCTAGTGGTATAGGCCTCAGCACAGATACGCAGTATTTT. This codes for CASGIGLSTDTQYF.

The chain combines TRBV5-1 with TRBJ2-3; 7 bases are a match to TRBD1. Germline V gives CDR1 SGHRS, CDR2 YFSETQ. The CDR3 consists of 15 residues. V shed 3 bases and J 2 bases; nucleotides not matched to a gene: 6. The CDR3 region has the DNA TGCGCCAGCAGCTCACAACAGGGGAACACAGATACGCAGTATTTT. It is translated as CASSSQQGNTDTQYF.

This chain connects TRBV20-1 to TRBJ2-7; D perhaps matches TRBD2 (5 bases). This CDR3 has 13 amino acids. Germline V gives CDR1 DFQATT, CDR2 SNEGSKA (reference sequence). V lost 0 bases to trimming and J lost 6 bases, with 12 bases between them. The CDR3 sequence: CSARDRRHREQYF. CDR3 sequence (DNA): TGCAGTGCTAGAGACCGGAGGCACCGCGAGCAGTACTTC.

The rearrangement joins TRBV5-5 to TRBJ1-4; 7 bases match TRBD1. Germline lookup yields CDR1 SGHKS and CDR2 YYEKEE (reference sequence). The CDR3 is 15 residues long. The ends lost 4 bases at V and 1 base at J; junction bases unmatched: 4. CDR3 sequence: CASSMRQGTNEKLFF. The CDR3 region has the DNA TGTGCCAGCAGCATGAGACAGGGAACTAATGAAAAACTGTTTTTT.

The V and J genes are TRBV29-1 and TRBJ2-4, with no clear D. V lost 2 bases and J lost 0, with 5 bases in between. From germline, CDR1 is SQVTM and CDR2 ANQGSEA. This CDR3 has 13 residues. In nucleotides, the CDR3 is TGCAGCGTTGAAAGGCTAGCCAAAAACATTCAGTACTTC. Amino acids: CSVERLAKNIQYF.

This chain links TRBV11-2 with TRBJ2-3; 7 nucleotides line up with TRBD2. The CDR3 consists of 15 residues. V dropped 4 bases and J dropped 1; count of bases not matched to a gene: 5. Per germline, CDR1 SGHAT and CDR2 FQNNGV. The CDR3 DNA is TGTGCCAGCAGCTACATCACTAGCGGCACAGATACGCAGTATTTT. It translates to CASSYITSGTDTQYF. The full variable domain, with the rest looked up from reference TRBV11-2 and TRBJ2-3, is EAGVAQSPRYKIIEKRQSVAFWCNPISGHATLYWYQQILGQGPKLLIQFQNNGVVDDSQLPKDRFSAERLKGVDSTLKIQPAKLEDSAVYLCASSYITSGTDTQYFGPGTRLTVL.

V gene TRBV30 combines with J gene TRBJ2-3; TRBD2 aligns across 13 bases. The CDR3 consists of 17 residues. The V and J ends lost 0 bases and 11 bases, in that order; junction bases with no gene match: 14. Germline-derived CDR1 and CDR2 are GTSNPN and SVGIG (reference sequence). The DNA for the CDR3 is TGTGCCTGGAGTGTCCTATGGACTAGCGGGAGTTACCACAAGCAGTATTTT. This translates into CAWSVLWTSGSYHKQYF.

This chain joins TRBV11-2 and TRBJ2-3; D possibly corresponds to TRBD1 (6 bases). Trimming shortened V by 3 bases and J by 5 bases, and 18 bases separated the two germline ends. This CDR3 has 16 amino acids. CDR1 SGHAT and CDR2 FQNNGV come from the germline V gene. CDR3 sequence: CASSFGQPFRGDTQYF. CDR3 coding DNA: TGTGCCAGCAGCTTCGGACAGCCCTTTCGTGGAGATACGCAGTATTTT.

The CDR3 DNA reads TGTGCCAGCTCACCACAAGTCCAGGTCGAGCAGTACTTC. It is translated as CASSPQVQVEQYF. The rearrangement uses TRBV18 and TRBJ2-7; D uncertain. Trimming took 1 base from V and 6 from J, leaving 10 bases between them. CDR3 length: 13 residues. Germline lookup yields CDR1 KGHSH and CDR2 LQKENI.

The V call is TRBV12-3 or TRBV12-4, the J call TRBJ1-1; D remains unclear. The CDR3 contains 14 residues. The V gene lost 2 bases and the J gene lost 5 bases, with 12 bases spanning the gap. The CDR3 here is CASSLPGMRTEAFF. For the CDR3, the DNA is TGTGCCAGCAGTTTACCCGGGATGCGTACTGAAGCTTTCTTT.

V gene TRBV5-1 combines with J gene TRBJ2-3; D is unresolved. The germline V and J ends were trimmed by 4 bases and 4 bases, with 7 bases remaining between them. Germline V gene data show CDR1 as SGHRS and CDR2 as YFSETQ. This CDR3 comprises 12 residues. The CDR3 bases are TGCGCCAGCAGCCCTCATTCAGATACGCAGTATTTT. Its translation is CASSPHSDTQYF.

The chain uses TRBV13 and TRBJ1-3, with 9 bases fitting TRBD1. The ends lost 5 bases at V and 8 bases at J; junction bases unmatched: 13. Germline assignment: CDR1 PRHDT and CDR2 FYEKMQ (reference sequence). This CDR3 has 16 amino acids. CDR3 bases: TGTGCCAGCAGCCCCCCCCCAGGACAGGGGCTGGACACCATATATTTT. This encodes CASSPPPGQGLDTIYF. Using reference TRBV13 and TRBJ1-3 for the parts outside the CDR3, the full variable domain is AAGVIQSPRHLIKEKRETATLKCYPIPRHDTVYWYQQGPGQDPQFLISFYEKMQSDKGSIPDRFSAQQFSDYHSELNMSSLELGDSALYFCASSPPPGQGLDTIYFGEGSWLTVV.

The chain couples TRBV10-3 to TRBJ2-7; D is uncertain. The V end lost 6 bases, the J end lost 2 bases, and 14 bases lay between the germline ends. The CDR3 runs 14 residues. Germline CDR1 ENHRY, CDR2 SYGVKD. The CDR3 bases are TGTGCCATCAGACCGTCCGGGCCCCCCTACGAGCAGTACTTC. Translation: CAIRPSGPPYEQYF.

The rearrangement uses TRBV5-1 and TRBJ1-6, with unresolved D. Trimming cost V 0 bases and J 0 bases, with 7 bases left between them. The CDR3 is made up of 16 amino acids. Germline V gives CDR1 SGHRS, CDR2 YFSETQ. The CDR3 DNA sequence: TGCGCCAGCAGCTTGGCTGGGAGCTCCTATAATTCACCCCTCCACTTT. Translating gives CASSLAGSSYNSPLHF.

The chain uses TRBV20-1 and TRBJ1-1, with D perhaps TRBD1 (6 bases). CDR3 length: 13 residues. Germline CDR1 is DFQATT and CDR2 is SNEGSKA (reference sequence). The V and J ends lost 5 bases and 4 bases respectively, with 14 bases between them. The CDR3 region has the DNA TGCAGTGCTCCTAAACAGGGCCCCACTGAAGCTTTCTTT. The encoded protein is CSAPKQGPTEAFF.

DNA of the CDR3: TGCGCCAGCAGCTTGGGTTTCTCTGGAAACACCATATATTTT. Its translation: CASSLGFSGNTIYF. The rearrangement links TRBV5-1 to TRBJ1-3; no clear D gene. Trimming cost V 0 bases and J 0 bases, with 4 bases left between them. The CDR3 has 14 residues. Germline V lookup: CDR1 SGHRS, CDR2 YFSETQ.

The V and J genes are TRBV3-1 and TRBJ1-4; 8 bases are shared with TRBD1. The CDR3 contains 14 residues. The germline CDR1 and CDR2 sequences are LGHDT and YNNKEL (reference sequence). Trimming at V came to 1 base and at J to 7 bases, leaving 2 bases not matched to a gene. The CDR3 sequence: CASSQAGGGEKLFF. The CDR3, as DNA: TGTGCCAGCAGCCAAGCAGGGGGCGGTGAAAAACTGTTTTTT.

The CDR3 sequence is CASSLRGRGQPQHF. CDR3 DNA sequence: TGTGCCAGCAGCTTGAGGGGCAGGGGTCAGCCCCAGCATTTT. The chain links TRBV5-6 to TRBJ1-5; D possibly corresponds to TRBD1 (6 bases). CDR1 is SGHDT and CDR2 is YYEEEE in the germline V gene. Trimming pared 1 base from V and 6 bases from J, leaving 11 bases between. The CDR3 runs 14 residues.